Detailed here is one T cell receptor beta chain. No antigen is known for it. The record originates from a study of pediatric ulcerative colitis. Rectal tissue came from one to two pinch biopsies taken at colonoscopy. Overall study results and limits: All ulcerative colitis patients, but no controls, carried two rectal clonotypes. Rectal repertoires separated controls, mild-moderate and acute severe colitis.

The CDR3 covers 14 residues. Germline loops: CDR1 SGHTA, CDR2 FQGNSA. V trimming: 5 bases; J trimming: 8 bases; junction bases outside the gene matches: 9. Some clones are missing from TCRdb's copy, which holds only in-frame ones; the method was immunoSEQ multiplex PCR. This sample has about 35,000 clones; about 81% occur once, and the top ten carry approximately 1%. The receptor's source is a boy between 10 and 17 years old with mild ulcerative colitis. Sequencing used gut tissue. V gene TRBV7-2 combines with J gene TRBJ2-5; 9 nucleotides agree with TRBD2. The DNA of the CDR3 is TGTGCCAGCAGCGCGCGGACTAGCGCCTTTACCCAGTACTTC. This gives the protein CASSARTSAFTQYF.